The entry below gives a single T cell receptor (beta chain) sequence along with its context. With V trimmed by 5 bases and J by 0 bases, 7 bases remained unmatched. The CDR3 extends over 16 amino acids. CDR1 and CDR2 (germline): SGHTA, FQGTGA. The sample originates from a study of blood T cell repertoires in COVID-19. Overall study: The origin of the acute and convalescent COVID-19 samples was the United States, Italy and Spain. Nucleic acid was either cDNA or gDNA, and it came from T cells, B-cell-depleted T cells, or PBMCs.

As handled by the study authors: By means of reference gene primer amplification, nucleated cell counts were estimated. Repertoires were generated with immunoSEQ multiplex PCR, while TCRdb's copy carries only in-frame clones and drops some. D and trimming come from the DNA, and the V and J calls and clone size come from that table. The table has under 100,000 clones, around 88% seen once. The sample taken for sequencing was peripheral blood. This chain joins TRBV7-3 and TRBJ2-1, with TRBD1 identical over 7 bases. The clonotype comes from a man aged 25 to 45 with acute or convalescent COVID-19. In DNA, the CDR3 is TGTGCCAGCAGCCCCCACAGGGGATTCTCCTACAATGAGCAGTTCTTC. Protein product: CASSPHRGFSYNEQFF.